The rows below give T cell receptor beta chains drawn from one sample of a study of cytomegalovirus exposure and HLA in healthy donors. Profiling relied on immunoSEQ multiplex PCR, and the TCRdb table lists in-frame clones only, not all of them. Of 150,000 to 200,000 clones in the sample, around 74% are singletons; the top ten hold around 3%. Sequences were obtained from PBMCs. The receptors originated from a female donor in good health and CMV-seronegative. Both conserved end residues are part of each CDR3. Fields, in order: V gene, D gene, clone size, J gene, CDR3 DNA, CDR3 protein. D genes are given only for firm matches. Expanded clones are given a class, and other clones once, few, many or no size at all.

TRBV28	NA	NA	TRBJ1-6	TGTGCCAGCATCCCTCAACAGGATTCACCCCTCCACTTT	CASIPQQDSPLHF
TRBV28	NA	NA	TRBJ2-2	TGTGCCAGCACGCCTAGCGTAACGAACACCGGGGAGCTGTTTTTT	CASTPSVTNTGELFF
TRBV4-3	NA	few	TRBJ2-5	TGCGCCAGCAGCCAAGATCTCAGGACTTTGGAAGAGACCCAGTACTTC	CASSQDLRTLEETQYF
TRBV5-5	TRBD1	NA	TRBJ1-1	TGTGCCAGCAGCCCTTCAGGGGGTCGGGGTGCTATGAACACTGAAGCTTTCTTT	CASSPSGGRGAMNTEAFF
TRBV4-3	TRBD1	NA	TRBJ1-2	TGCGCCAGCAGCCAAGAGGGGACAGGGGGGCGCTACACCTTC	CASSQEGTGGRYTF
TRBV28	TRBD1	NA	TRBJ1-2	TGTGCCAGCAGTTCCCCGGGACAGGGAGGTGGGTACTATGGCTACACCTTC	CASSSPGQGGGYYGYTF
TRBV7-8	NA	NA	TRBJ2-5	TGTGCCAGCAGCACCCCAGAGGGGGAAGAGACCCAGTACTTC	CASSTPEGEETQYF
TRBV28	TRBD2	NA	TRBJ2-3	TGTGCCAGCTCAACTAGCGGGAGAACAGATACGCAGTATTTT	CASSTSGRTDTQYF
TRBV6-5	NA	NA	TRBJ2-3	TGTGCCAGCCGTCCTCGCCGGGGAGATACGCAGTATTTT	CASRPRRGDTQYF
TRBV6-1	NA	NA	TRBJ1-3	TGTGCCAGCAGAATCAGGGGAAACTCTGGAAACACCATATATTTT	CASRIRGNSGNTIYF
TRBV19	NA	few	TRBJ2-2	TGTGCCAGTAGTATTTCCCCAGGTCAGGGGACCGGGGAGCTGTTTTTT	CASSISPGQGTGELFF
TRBV29-1	NA	NA	TRBJ2-3	TGCAGCGTTGAGACGGGAGAAAACACAGATACGCAGTATTTT	CSVETGENTDTQYF
TRBV28	TRBD1	NA	TRBJ2-7	TGTGCCAGCAGTTCCCCAGGGGGCGCCTCCTACGAGCAGTACTTC	CASSSPGGASYEQYF
TRBV7-9	TRBD1	NA	TRBJ1-2	TGTGCCAGCAGCTTAGCGACAGGGGCAGGGTATGGCTACACCTTC	CASSLATGAGYGYTF
TRBV7-6	NA	NA	TRBJ1-5	TGTGCCAGCAGCTTATCCGCGAGCCCTCTGAGGAGTTATAGCAATCAGCCCCAGCATTTT	CASSLSASPLRSYSNQPQHF
TRBV14	NA	NA	TRBJ1-2	TGTGCCAGCAGCCCGGCGTGGGCAGCTAACTATGGCTACACCTTC	CASSPAWAANYGYTF
TRBV7-3	NA	NA	TRBJ2-1	TGTGCCAGCAGCTTACAAGCCCTGAGCTCCTACAATGAGCAGTTCTTC	CASSLQALSSYNEQFF
TRBV29-1	TRBD1	NA	TRBJ1-2	TGCAGCGTGACAGGGCCCATGGTCTATGGCTACACCTTC	CSVTGPMVYGYTF
TRBV2	TRBD1	NA	TRBJ2-1	TGTGCCAGCACCCGGACAGGGCAGAGGAATGAGCAGTTCTTC	CASTRTGQRNEQFF
TRBV11-1	NA	once	TRBJ1-2	TGTGCCAGCAGCTTAGGTGGGACAACTAACTATGGCTACACCTTC	CASSLGGTTNYGYTF
TRBV25-1	NA	NA	TRBJ1-5	TGTGCCAGCAGTGAATATTCGAGCAATCAGCCCCAGCATTTT	CASSEYSSNQPQHF
TRBV5-1	TRBD1	NA	TRBJ1-2	TGCGCCAGCAGCCTGGGACAGGGGGCAGAGGGCTACACCTTC	CASSLGQGAEGYTF
TRBV5-4	TRBD1	NA	TRBJ1-2	TGTGCCAGCAGCCAAATCCGGACAGGGGGAGGCTACACCTTC	CASSQIRTGGGYTF
TRBV29-1	NA	NA	TRBJ2-3	TGCAGCGCCGACAGAGAGGCAGATACGCAGTATTTT	CSADREADTQYF
TRBV4-3	TRBD2	NA	TRBJ2-1	TGCGCCAGCAGCCAAGTAAAACCGGGACTAGGGCTTTACAATGAGCAGTTCTTC	CASSQVKPGLGLYNEQFF
TRBV4-1	TRBD2	NA	TRBJ2-5	TGCGCCAGCAGCCAAGTCGGGGGGGCCTGGGAGACCCAGTACTTC	CASSQVGGAWETQYF
TRBV6-1	TRBD1	NA	TRBJ2-5	TGTGCCAGCAGTGAACGAGGGGACAGGGAGACCCAGTACTTC	CASSERGDRETQYF
TRBV30	NA	NA	TRBJ1-1	TGTGCCTGGAGCCGGAGTGAGCCTGAAGCTTTCTTT	CAWSRSEPEAFF
TRBV7-2	TRBD2	NA	TRBJ2-3	TGTGCCAGCAGCTTAGCGCGGGGGACAGATACGCAGTATTTT	CASSLARGTDTQYF
TRBV19	TRBD1	once	TRBJ2-5	TGTGCCAGTAGTATAGGGACAGGGGGCGTGGGAGAGACCCAGTACTTC	CASSIGTGGVGETQYF
TRBV2	NA	NA	TRBJ1-1	TGTGCCAGCAGTGAACTACCGAACACTGAAGCTTTCTTT	CASSELPNTEAFF
TRBV6-5	TRBD2	NA	TRBJ2-5	TGTGCCAGCAGTTACGGGCTAGCGGGGGAGGAAGAGACCCAGTACTTC	CASSYGLAGEEETQYF
TRBV19	TRBD1	NA	TRBJ1-4	TGTGCCAGTAGTCGCTCGGGACAGGCGTTTCCGAATGAAAAACTGTTTTTT	CASSRSGQAFPNEKLFF
TRBV7-2	NA	few	TRBJ2-3	TGTGCCAGCAGCCCGCAGGGGGGCTCGAGAACAGATACGCAGTATTTT	CASSPQGGSRTDTQYF
TRBV9	TRBD1	once	TRBJ1-1	TGTGCCAGCAGCCCCAGCAGGGGGCCTCTGAACACTGAAGCTTTCTTT	CASSPSRGPLNTEAFF
TRBV9	NA	NA	TRBJ2-7	TGTGCCAGCAGCGTAGGGGGTATACAGGGTTACGAGCAGTACTTC	CASSVGGIQGYEQYF
TRBV23-1	NA	NA	TRBJ1-1	TGCGCCAGCAATTCGACAGCGTATAACACTGAAGCTTTCTTT	CASNSTAYNTEAFF
TRBV4-1	TRBD1	NA	TRBJ1-5	TGCGCCAGCAGCCAAGCTTTGGGACAGATAAATCAGCCCCAGCATTTT	CASSQALGQINQPQHF
TRBV28	NA	NA	TRBJ1-4	TGTGCCAGCACCTCTCCCGGGATAACTAATGAAAAACTGTTTTTT	CASTSPGITNEKLFF
TRBV7-9	NA	NA	TRBJ2-5	TGTTCCAGCAGCTACTCCAGGGAGACCCAGTACTTC	CSSSYSRETQYF
TRBV2	NA	NA	TRBJ2-1	TGTGCCAGCAGTGGCTTACAGTACAATGAGCAGTTCTTC	CASSGLQYNEQFF
TRBV10-3	NA	NA	TRBJ1-2	TGTGCCATCAACGAGTTAAGTAGCGATGGCTACACCTTC	CAINELSSDGYTF
TRBV7-2	TRBD1	NA	TRBJ2-3	TGTGCCAGCAGCATGACAGGGGGTACAGATACGCAGTATTTT	CASSMTGGTDTQYF
TRBV11-2	NA	NA	TRBJ2-1	TGTGCCAGCAGCCCACGTGTACGGGAGTTTTTAACTGTGGAGCAGTTCTTC	CASSPRVREFLTVEQFF
TRBV7-3	NA	NA	TRBJ1-1	TGTGCCAGCAGCTTAGGACATTCGAACACTGAAGCTTTCTTT	CASSLGHSNTEAFF
TRBV5-6	NA	NA	TRBJ2-7	TGTGCCAGCAGCTTGGGGGCGAATTCGGACGAGCAGTACTTC	CASSLGANSDEQYF
TRBV18	TRBD1	NA	TRBJ1-1	TGTGCCAGCTCACCCCGGGACAGGGGTGCTGAAGCTTTCTTT	CASSPRDRGAEAFF
TRBV7-3	TRBD1	NA	TRBJ2-3	TGTGCCAGCAGCTCCGAAGGGACAGGGCCCACAGATACGCAGTATTTT	CASSSEGTGPTDTQYF
TRBV29-1	NA	NA	TRBJ2-2	TGCAGCGTTGTAAACAGCAACACCGGGGAGCTGTTTTTT	CSVVNSNTGELFF
TRBV7-9	TRBD1	NA	TRBJ1-2	TGTGCCAGCAGCTTAGAGACAGGGGGCATCTATGGCTACACCTTC	CASSLETGGIYGYTF
TRBV6-1	NA	NA	TRBJ1-5	TGTGCCAGCAGTGAATCGTGGAGTCAGCCCCAGCATTTT	CASSESWSQPQHF
TRBV19	NA	NA	TRBJ2-7	TGTGCCAGTAGGAACCCCTCTGGTCGCGGGGGCCAGTACGAGCAGTACTTC	CASRNPSGRGGQYEQYF
TRBV7-3	NA	once	TRBJ2-1	TGTGCCAGCAGCTTGACGAACAGGGAGCAGTTCTTC	CASSLTNREQFF
TRBV11-2	NA	NA	TRBJ2-7	TGTGCCAGCAGCTTATATTCCTCCTACGAGCAGTACTTC	CASSLYSSYEQYF
TRBV13	TRBD1	NA	TRBJ1-1	TGTGCCAGCAGCTCGACAGGGTGGACTGAAGCTTTCTTT	CASSSTGWTEAFF